Detailed here is one T cell receptor beta chain. The antigen is undetermined. Related graft donors supplied nonmyeloablative bone marrow transplants, and mixed chimerism was transient. Unstimulated Tregs (CD4+CD25+CD127-) and CD4+CD25- non-Tregs were sorted from PBMCs. The CDR3 runs to 14 residues. Losses at the gene ends were 3 bases for V and 6 bases for J; bases not matched to a gene: 5. Germline V CDR1 and CDR2: SGHNT, YYREEE (reference sequence). This entry belongs to a study of Tregs in tolerant kidney transplant recipients. Findings and caveats of the study: The small number of patients limits these findings pending further validation. Donor-specific Treg expansion exceeded global Treg expansion in tolerant patients, suggesting antigen drive. Biological reproducibility was not directly addressed in this study.

Measured with immunoSEQ multiplex PCR; TCRdb has only the in-frame clones, and not every one. The table lists about 64,000 clones, around 87% of them singletons. The V call is TRBV5-4, the J call TRBJ2-1; TRBD2 matches at 8 bases. The input for sequencing was CD4+ T cells from blood (PBMCs), taken 6 months after the transplant. This receptor was taken from a human patient who received a combined kidney and bone marrow transplant. Among the T cells, some may be from the graft donor. This chain's CDR3 is CASSSGLVGNEQFF. The CDR3 DNA follows: TGTGCCAGCAGCTCGGGACTAGTGGGCAATGAGCAGTTCTTC.